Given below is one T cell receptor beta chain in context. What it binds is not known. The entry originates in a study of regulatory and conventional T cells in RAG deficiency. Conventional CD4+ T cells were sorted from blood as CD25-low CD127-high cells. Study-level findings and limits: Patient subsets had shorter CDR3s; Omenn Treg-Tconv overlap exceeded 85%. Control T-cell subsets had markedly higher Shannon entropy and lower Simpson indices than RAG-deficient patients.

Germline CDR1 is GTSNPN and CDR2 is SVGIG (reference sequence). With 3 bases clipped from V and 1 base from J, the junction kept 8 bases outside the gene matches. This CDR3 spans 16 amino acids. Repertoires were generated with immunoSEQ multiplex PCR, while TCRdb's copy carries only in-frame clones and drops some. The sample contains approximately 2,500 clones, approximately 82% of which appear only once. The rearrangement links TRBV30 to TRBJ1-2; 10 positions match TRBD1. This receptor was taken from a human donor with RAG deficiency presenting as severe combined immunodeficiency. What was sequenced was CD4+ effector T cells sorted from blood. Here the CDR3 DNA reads TGTGCCTGGAGGGACCGGGACAGGGGAAGTAACTATGGCTACACCTTC. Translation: CAWRDRDRGSNYGYTF.